One T cell receptor beta chain is described in this entry. This record comes from a study of blood T cell repertoires in COVID-19. Across the whole study: Some COVID-19 samples were acute and others convalescent; all came from the United States, Italy and Spain. The analysed material was cDNA or gDNA that came from T cells, B-cell-depleted T cells, or PBMCs.

Sequenced by immunoSEQ multiplex PCR; TCRdb stores in-frame clones only, minus some. The sample yields roughly 60,000 clones, 80% to 90% seen once. Germline V lookup: CDR1 SGHTA, CDR2 FQGNSA. CDR3 length: 13 residues. With 1 base removed from V and 6 bases from J, the gap between germline ends came to 7 bases. What was sequenced was peripheral blood. The gene calls are TRBV7-2 and TRBJ1-5; D is ambiguous. The receptor's source is a woman aged 55-75 years with acute or convalescent COVID-19. The CDR3 sequence: CASSLGGAQPQHF. The CDR3 nucleotides are TGTGCCAGCAGCTTAGGGGGAGCTCAGCCCCAGCATTTT. Filled out from reference TRBV7-2 and TRBJ1-5, the complete variable domain reads GAGVSQSPSNKVTEKGKDVELRCDPISGHTALYWYRQSLGQGLEFLIYFQGNSAPDKSGLPSDRFSAERTGGSVSTLTIQRTQQEDSAVYLCASSLGGAQPQHFGDGTRLSIL.